These T cell receptor beta chains were read from a single sample in a study of blood T cell repertoires in COVID-19. Method: immunoSEQ multiplex PCR; TCRdb's copy keeps in-frame clones and lacks some. The sample has roughly 290,000 clones, around nine tenths seen once. Sequencing input: peripheral blood. These receptor sequences come from a man aged 25 to 40 with acute or convalescent COVID-19. Both conserved end residues are part of each CDR3. The D gene is left open where the match is weak. Clone size is not always given. Where it is, it says once, few, many or a class for expanded clones.

V gene	J gene	clone size	D gene	CDR3 protein	CDR3 DNA
TRBV28	TRBJ2-3	NA	TRBD2	CASIPSGFTDTQYF	TGTGCCAGCATCCCTAGCGGTTTCACAGATACGCAGTATTTT
TRBV7-8	TRBJ1-1	NA	NA	CASSFPGNTEAFF	TGTGCCAGCAGCTTCCCCGGGAACACTGAAGCTTTCTTT
TRBV28	TRBJ1-2	NA	TRBD1	CASSSGQVYGGYTF	TGTGCCAGCAGCTCGGGACAGGTCTATGGTGGCTACACCTTC
TRBV5-4	TRBJ2-7	NA	NA	CASSLDTGYEQYF	TGTGCCAGCAGCTTAGACACTGGCTACGAGCAGTACTTC
TRBV9	TRBJ1-1	few	NA	CASSVAQGMTEAFF	TGTGCCAGCAGCGTGGCCCAGGGGATGACTGAAGCTTTCTTT
TRBV7-2	TRBJ2-1	few	TRBD2	CASSLVPSGSNEQFF	TGTGCCAGCAGCTTAGTGCCCAGCGGGAGTAATGAGCAGTTCTTC
TRBV30	TRBJ1-6	NA	NA	CAWSPQGSWAPLHF	TGTGCCTGGAGCCCACAGGGTTCTTGGGCACCCCTCCACTTT
TRBV7-3	TRBJ2-3	NA	TRBD2	CASSTGTSVTDTQYF	TGTGCCAGCAGCACGGGGACTAGCGTTACAGATACGCAGTATTTT
TRBV10-2	TRBJ1-5	NA	NA	CASNQVLSNQPQHF	TGCGCCAGCAACCAGGTCCTCTCTAATCAGCCCCAGCATTTT
TRBV7-2	TRBJ1-2	NA	TRBD1	CASSLGFRGDYGYTF	TGTGCCAGCAGCTTAGGGTTCAGGGGGGACTATGGCTACACCTTC
TRBV5-4	TRBJ1-1	NA	NA	CASSFVHSNTEAFF	TGTGCCAGCAGCTTCGTACATTCGAACACTGAAGCTTTCTTT
TRBV29-1	TRBJ2-1	NA	NA	CSVVSSSGVVGQFF	TGCAGCGTGGTTTCAAGCTCGGGTGTGGTGGGGCAGTTCTTC
TRBV10-1	TRBJ2-1	NA	TRBD2	CASSESRAGGNEQFF	TGCGCCAGCAGTGAGTCGAGAGCGGGAGGGAATGAGCAGTTCTTC
TRBV28	TRBJ1-1	NA	NA	CASSPPSVAVEAFF	TGTGCCAGCAGCCCCCCGTCCGTAGCCGTTGAAGCTTTCTTT
TRBV7-3	TRBJ1-6	few	TRBD1	CASSSGQGNSPLHF	TGTGCCAGCAGCTCGGGACAGGGGAATTCACCCCTCCACTTT
TRBV11-2	TRBJ2-5	NA	NA	CASSLIIGGETQYF	TGTGCCAGCAGCTTAATTATCGGGGGAGAGACCCAGTACTTC
TRBV4-1	TRBJ1-2	NA	NA	CASSQDRNYGYTF	TGCGCCAGCAGCCAAGACAGGAACTATGGCTACACCTTC
TRBV4-2	TRBJ1-3	NA	NA	CASSRSRMTVFSGNTIYF	TGTGCCAGCAGCCGATCAAGAATGACAGTGTTTAGTGGAAACACCATATATTTT
TRBV11-2	TRBJ2-1	NA	NA	CASSVDEGDEQFF	TGTGCCAGCAGCGTGGACGAGGGGGATGAGCAGTTCTTC
TRBV30	TRBJ1-6	NA	NA	CAWNRDLDSPLHF	TGTGCCTGGAACCGGGACTTGGACTCACCCCTCCACTTT
TRBV11-2	TRBJ2-1	NA	NA	CASSFESQNEQFF	TGTGCCAGCAGCTTTGAGAGCCAAAATGAGCAGTTCTTC
TRBV25-1	TRBJ1-5	NA	TRBD1	CASSPTGSNQPQHF	TGTGCCAGCAGCCCGACAGGGAGCAATCAGCCCCAGCATTTT
TRBV7-2	TRBJ2-5	NA	TRBD1	CASSLKTGYETQYF	TGTGCCAGCAGCTTGAAGACAGGGTACGAGACCCAGTACTTC
TRBV29-1	TRBJ1-2	NA	NA	CSVRHNYGYTF	TGCAGCGTGAGACACAACTATGGCTACACCTTC
TRBV7-8	TRBJ1-1	once	NA	CASSLGGTNTEAFF	TGTGCCAGCAGCTTAGGCGGGACGAACACTGAAGCTTTCTTT
TRBV30	TRBJ2-7	NA	TRBD2	CAWSTQDGREQYF	TGTGCCTGGAGTACCCAGGACGGGAGGGAGCAGTACTTC
TRBV12-2	TRBJ1-5	NA	NA	CASRLDRNQPQHF	TGTGCAAGTCGCTTAGACAGGAATCAGCCCCAGCATTTT
TRBV6-5	TRBJ2-3	NA	TRBD1	CATNRDRGDTQYF	TGTGCCACCAACCGGGACAGGGGCGATACGCAGTATTTT
TRBV12-5	TRBJ1-4	once	TRBD1	CASGSGQGQANEKLFF	TGTGCTAGTGGTTCTGGACAGGGCCAAGCTAATGAAAAACTGTTTTTT
TRBV5-6	TRBJ1-5	once	TRBD1	CASRQGATGNQPQHF	TGTGCCAGCAGACAGGGGGCCACTGGCAATCAGCCCCAGCATTTT
TRBV2	TRBJ2-1	NA	NA	CASVAGGDNEQFF	TGTGCCAGCGTGGCCGGCGGAGACAATGAGCAGTTCTTC
TRBV4-2	TRBJ2-7	NA	TRBD1	CAARAGTGGNYEQYF	TGTGCCGCCAGGGCGGGGACAGGGGGTAACTACGAGCAGTACTTC
TRBV15	TRBJ1-4	NA	NA	CATSRSMSEKLFF	TGTGCCACCAGCAGATCCATGAGTGAAAAACTGTTTTTT
TRBV30	TRBJ1-2	NA	NA	CAWRGPWGRGNYGYTF	TGTGCCTGGAGAGGACCCTGGGGCAGGGGCAACTATGGCTACACCTTC
TRBV12-5	TRBJ1-3	NA	TRBD1	CASRQGEGNTIYF	TGTGCTAGTAGACAGGGGGAAGGAAACACCATATATTTT
TRBV2	TRBJ2-2	NA	NA	CASSKQVVKTGELFF	TGTGCCAGCAGTAAACAGGTTGTAAAAACCGGGGAGCTGTTTTTT
TRBV29-1	TRBJ2-7	NA	TRBD2	CSVAASGSSYEQYF	TGCAGCGTTGCGGCTAGCGGGAGCTCCTACGAGCAGTACTTC
TRBV19	TRBJ2-5	NA	TRBD2	CASSVGGSQYF	TGTGCCAGTAGTGTCGGGGGGTCCCAGTACTTC
TRBV29-1	TRBJ2-1	NA	TRBD2	CSVVPQRGGNEQFF	TGCAGCGTCGTTCCCCAGCGGGGGGGCAATGAGCAGTTCTTC
TRBV15	TRBJ1-2	NA	TRBD1	CATSLDRDNGYTF	TGTGCCACCAGCCTGGACAGGGATAATGGCTACACCTTC
TRBV5-6	TRBJ1-2	NA	TRBD1	CASSLRQGDGYTF	TGTGCCAGCAGCTTGAGACAGGGAGACGGCTACACCTTC
TRBV9	TRBJ2-1	once	NA	CASSVTGSSYNEQFF	TGTGCCAGCAGCGTAACGGGGAGCTCCTACAATGAGCAGTTCTTC
TRBV7-2	TRBJ1-2	NA	NA	CASSSSTASNYGYTF	TGTGCCAGCAGCTCGTCGACAGCGTCTAACTATGGCTACACCTTC
TRBV5-1	TRBJ2-7	few	NA	CASSSRETYEQYF	TGCGCCAGCAGCTCCCGGGAGACCTACGAGCAGTACTTC
TRBV11-3	TRBJ2-1	NA	TRBD2	CASSRTSGREQFF	TGTGCCAGCAGCCGGACTAGCGGGAGAGAGCAGTTCTTC
TRBV19	TRBJ2-2	NA	TRBD1	CAISDPGGTNTGELFF	TGTGCCATTAGCGACCCAGGGGGAACCAACACCGGGGAGCTGTTTTTT
TRBV9	TRBJ1-5	NA	NA	CASSPTPDSRNQPQHF	TGTGCCAGCAGCCCGACCCCGGACAGCAGAAATCAGCCCCAGCATTTT
TRBV28	TRBJ2-7	NA	TRBD2	CASSTPSGRAVEQYF	TGTGCCAGCAGTACCCCTAGCGGGAGGGCGGTCGAGCAGTACTTC
TRBV29-1	TRBJ1-4	NA	NA	CSVQGSYEKLFF	TGCAGCGTCCAGGGTTCTTACGAAAAACTGTTTTTT
TRBV28	TRBJ2-1	NA	NA	CASSPPRNEQFF	TGTGCCAGCAGCCCCCCCCGGAATGAGCAGTTCTTC
TRBV9	TRBJ2-1	NA	TRBD1	CASSVVGQGAGEQFF	TGTGCCAGCAGCGTAGTTGGGCAGGGGGCAGGTGAGCAGTTCTTC
TRBV6-2/TRBV6-3	TRBJ2-5	NA	NA	CASSYFGGKETQYF	TGTGCCAGCAGTTATTTCGGCGGAAAAGAGACCCAGTACTTC
TRBV10-1	TRBJ2-7	NA	NA	CASSEWGVMDEQYF	TGCGCCAGCAGTGAGTGGGGGGTAATGGACGAGCAGTACTTC
TRBV7-3	TRBJ2-1	NA	NA	CASSLSYGGNEQFF	TGTGCCAGCAGCTTAAGTTACGGGGGCAATGAGCAGTTCTTC
TRBV11-1	TRBJ2-5	NA	NA	CASSLVSGFSETQYF	TGTGCCAGCAGCTTAGTCTCAGGGTTTTCTGAGACCCAGTACTTC
TRBV3-1/TRBV3-2	TRBJ2-7	NA	TRBD2	CASRSTSEGYEQYF	TGTGCCAGCCGCTCGACTAGCGAGGGCTACGAGCAGTACTTC
TRBV27	TRBJ1-1	NA	NA	CASSFTGQTEAFF	TGTGCCAGCAGTTTCACAGGGCAGACTGAAGCTTTCTTT
TRBV30	TRBJ1-2	NA	NA	CAWTQTIYGYTF	TGTGCCTGGACCCAGACAATCTATGGCTACACCTTC
TRBV3-1/TRBV3-2	TRBJ1-4	NA	NA	CASSQAGVVYGNEKLFF	TGTGCCAGCAGCCAAGCGGGGGTCGTTTATGGTAATGAAAAACTGTTTTTT